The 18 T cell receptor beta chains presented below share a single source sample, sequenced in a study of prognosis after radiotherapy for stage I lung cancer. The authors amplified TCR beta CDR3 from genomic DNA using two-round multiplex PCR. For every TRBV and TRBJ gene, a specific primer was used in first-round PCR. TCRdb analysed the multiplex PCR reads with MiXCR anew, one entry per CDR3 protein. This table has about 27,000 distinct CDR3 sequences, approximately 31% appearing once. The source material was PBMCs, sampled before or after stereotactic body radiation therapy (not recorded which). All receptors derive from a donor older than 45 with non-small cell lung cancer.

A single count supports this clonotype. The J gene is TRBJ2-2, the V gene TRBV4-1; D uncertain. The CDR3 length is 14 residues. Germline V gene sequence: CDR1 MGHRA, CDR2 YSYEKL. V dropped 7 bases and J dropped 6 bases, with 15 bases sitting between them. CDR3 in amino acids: CASNSDGRPGELFF. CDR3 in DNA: TGCGCCAGCAATTCAGACGGTCGTCCCGGGGAGCTGTTTTTT.

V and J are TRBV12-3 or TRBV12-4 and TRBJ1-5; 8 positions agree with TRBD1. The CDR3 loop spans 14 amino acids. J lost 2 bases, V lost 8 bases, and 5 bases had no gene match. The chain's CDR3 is CASAGQVGNQPQHF. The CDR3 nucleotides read TGTGCCAGCGCGGGACAGGTCGGCAATCAGCCCCAGCATTTT.

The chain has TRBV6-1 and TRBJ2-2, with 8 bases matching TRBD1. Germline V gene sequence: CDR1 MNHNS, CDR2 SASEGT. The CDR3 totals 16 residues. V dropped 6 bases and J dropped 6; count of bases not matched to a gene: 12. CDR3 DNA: TGTGCCAGCAGCCCATGGACAGGGTCGGGTGCCGGGGAGCTGTTTTTT. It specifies CASSPWTGSGAGELFF.

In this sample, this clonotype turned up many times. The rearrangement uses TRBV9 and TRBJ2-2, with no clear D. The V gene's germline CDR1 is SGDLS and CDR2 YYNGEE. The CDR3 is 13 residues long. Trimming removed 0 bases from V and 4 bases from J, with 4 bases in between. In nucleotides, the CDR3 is TGTGCCAGCAGCGTAGACGGCACCGGGGAGCTGTTTTTT. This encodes CASSVDGTGELFF.

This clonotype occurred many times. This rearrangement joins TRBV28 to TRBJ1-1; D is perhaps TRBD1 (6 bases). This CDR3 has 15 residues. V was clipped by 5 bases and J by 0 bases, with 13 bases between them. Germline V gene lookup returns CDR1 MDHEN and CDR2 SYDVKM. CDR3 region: CASSTPGTLNTEAFF. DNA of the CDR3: TGTGCCAGCAGTACTCCCGGGACACTGAACACTGAAGCTTTCTTT.

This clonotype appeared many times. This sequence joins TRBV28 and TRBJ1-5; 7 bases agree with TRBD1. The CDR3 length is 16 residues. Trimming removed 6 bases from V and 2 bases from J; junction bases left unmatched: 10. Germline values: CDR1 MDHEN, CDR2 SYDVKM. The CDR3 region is CASRPDPGGGNQPQHF. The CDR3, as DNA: TGTGCCAGCAGACCTGACCCAGGGGGGGGCAATCAGCCCCAGCATTTT.

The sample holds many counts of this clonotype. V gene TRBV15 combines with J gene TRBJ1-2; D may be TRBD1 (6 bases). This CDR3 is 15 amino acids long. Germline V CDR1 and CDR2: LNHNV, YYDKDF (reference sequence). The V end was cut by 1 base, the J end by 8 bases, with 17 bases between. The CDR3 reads CATSRVVGGPRGYTF. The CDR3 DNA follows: TGTGCCACCAGCAGAGTGGTCGGGGGCCCGCGCGGCTACACCTTC.

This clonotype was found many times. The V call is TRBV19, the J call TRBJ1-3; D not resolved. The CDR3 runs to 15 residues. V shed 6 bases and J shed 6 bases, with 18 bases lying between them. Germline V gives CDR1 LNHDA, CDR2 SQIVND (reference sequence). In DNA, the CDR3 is TGTGCCAGTAGACAGAGCTCTGTGGCCGAAAACACCATATATTTT. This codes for CASRQSSVAENTIYF.

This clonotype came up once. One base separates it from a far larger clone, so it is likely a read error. CDR3 bases: TGTGCCAGCAAGGCGAAATACAATGAGCAGTTCTTC. Amino acids: CASKAKYNEQFF. The V gene is TRBV6-2 or TRBV6-3, the J gene TRBJ2-1; D unresolved. The V end lost 7 bases, the J end lost 4 bases, and 8 bases lay between the germline ends. Germline CDR1 MNHEY, CDR2 SVGEGT. CDR3 size: 12 residues.

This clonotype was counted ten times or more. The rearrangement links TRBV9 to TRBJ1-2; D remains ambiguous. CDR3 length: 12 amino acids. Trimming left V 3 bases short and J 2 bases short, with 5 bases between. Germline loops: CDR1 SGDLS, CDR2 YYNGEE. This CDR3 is CASSATNYGYTF. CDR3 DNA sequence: TGTGCCAGCAGCGCAACAAACTATGGCTACACCTTC.

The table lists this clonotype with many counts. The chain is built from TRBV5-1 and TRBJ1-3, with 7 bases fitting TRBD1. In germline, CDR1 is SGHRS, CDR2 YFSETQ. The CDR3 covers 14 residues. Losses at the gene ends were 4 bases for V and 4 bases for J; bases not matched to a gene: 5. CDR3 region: CASSLTGYGNTIYF. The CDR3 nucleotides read TGCGCCAGCAGCCTGACAGGGTACGGAAACACCATATATTTT.

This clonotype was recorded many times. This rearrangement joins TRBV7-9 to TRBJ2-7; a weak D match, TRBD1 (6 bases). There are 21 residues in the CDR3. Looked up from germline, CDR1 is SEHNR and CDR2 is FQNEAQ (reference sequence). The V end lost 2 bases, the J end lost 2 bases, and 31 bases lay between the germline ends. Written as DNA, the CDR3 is TGTGCCAGCAGCTTATTTTCCCTTAGGAACAGGGCCTCCAACTCGCCCTACGAGCAGTACTTC. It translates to CASSLFSLRNRASNSPYEQYF.

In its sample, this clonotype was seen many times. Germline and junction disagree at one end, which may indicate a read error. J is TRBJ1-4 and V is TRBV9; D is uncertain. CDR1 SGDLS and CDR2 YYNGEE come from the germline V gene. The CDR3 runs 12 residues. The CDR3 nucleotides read TGTGCCAGCAGCGTAGAAGAGGGCTCACTGTATTTT. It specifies CASSVEEGSLYF.

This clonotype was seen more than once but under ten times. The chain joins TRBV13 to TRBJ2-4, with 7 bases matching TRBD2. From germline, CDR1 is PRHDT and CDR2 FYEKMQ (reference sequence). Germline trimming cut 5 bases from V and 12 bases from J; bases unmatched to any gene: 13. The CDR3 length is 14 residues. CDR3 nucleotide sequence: TGTGCCAGCAGCCCAGGACTAGGATTAGACCCTCAGTACTTC. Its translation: CASSPGLGLDPQYF.

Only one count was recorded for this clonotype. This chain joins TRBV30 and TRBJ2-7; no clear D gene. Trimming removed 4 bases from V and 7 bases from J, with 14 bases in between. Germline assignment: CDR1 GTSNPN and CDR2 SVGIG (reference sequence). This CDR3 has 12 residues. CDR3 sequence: CAWIHDWCEQYF. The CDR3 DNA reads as TGTGCCTGGATCCACGACTGGTGTGAGCAGTACTTC.

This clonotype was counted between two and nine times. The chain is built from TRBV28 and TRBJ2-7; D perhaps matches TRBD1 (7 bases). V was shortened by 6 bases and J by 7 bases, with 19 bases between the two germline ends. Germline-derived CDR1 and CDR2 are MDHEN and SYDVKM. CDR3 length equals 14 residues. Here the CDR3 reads CASSTDREVMEQYF. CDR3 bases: TGTGCCAGCAGCACAGACAGGGAGGTGATGGAGCAGTACTTC. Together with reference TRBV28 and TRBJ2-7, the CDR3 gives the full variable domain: DVKVTQSSRYLVKRTGEKVFLECVQDMDHENMFWYRQDPGLGLRLIYFSYDVKMKEKGDIPEGYSVSREKKERFSLILESASTNQTSMYLCASSTDREVMEQYFGPGTRLTVT.

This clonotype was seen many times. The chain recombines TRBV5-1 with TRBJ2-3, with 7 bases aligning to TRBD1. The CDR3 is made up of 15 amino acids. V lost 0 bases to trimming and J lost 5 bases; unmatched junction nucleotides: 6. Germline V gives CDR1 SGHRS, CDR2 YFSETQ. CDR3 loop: CASSLGDSRKDTQYF. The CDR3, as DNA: TGCGCCAGCAGCTTGGGGGACAGTCGGAAAGATACGCAGTATTTT.

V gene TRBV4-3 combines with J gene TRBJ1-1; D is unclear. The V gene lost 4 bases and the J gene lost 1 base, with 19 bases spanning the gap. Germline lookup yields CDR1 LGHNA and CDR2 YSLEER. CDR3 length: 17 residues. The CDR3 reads CASSLTPRVAGNTEAFF. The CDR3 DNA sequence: TGCGCCAGCAGCCTCACCCCGCGAGTGGCCGGGAACACTGAAGCTTTCTTT.